This T cell receptor beta chain derives from a study of blood T cell repertoires in COVID-19. The ends lost 4 bases at V and 0 bases at J; junction bases unmatched: 7. The CDR3 has 17 amino acids. Assay: immunoSEQ multiplex PCR; the TCRdb copy retains only in-frame clones and omits some. The sample consists of under 200,000 clones, about 89% of them appearing once. The V and J genes are TRBV5-3 and TRBJ2-1; 10 bases are a match to TRBD2. TRBV5-3 is labeled an ORF, and its function is uncertain. The sample taken for sequencing was PBMCs or T cells enriched from blood (not recorded which). This TCR was recovered from a young woman who had recovered from COVID-19. This CDR3 reads CARSAGLAVSSYNEQFF. In nucleotides, the CDR3 is TGTGCCAGAAGCGCCGGACTAGCGGTAAGCTCCTACAATGAGCAGTTCTTC.